This TCR beta chain was observed in a study of cytomegalovirus exposure and HLA in healthy donors. The study's findings and limits: An apparent linkage of common viral pathogens to several of the most significant clusters emerged in a later analysis.

This clone was found a few times. Its antigen is as yet unknown. The PCR made use of 60 Vbeta and 13 Jbeta primers. Sequencing used immunoSEQ multiplex PCR; TCRdb keeps in-frame clones, though not all of them. The sample includes more than 90,000 clones, over 65% of them seen just once. With V trimmed by 6 bases and J by 1 base, 8 bases remained unmatched. Germline CDR1 and CDR2: MNHNS and SASEGT. The CDR3 runs to 15 residues. The genes are TRBV6-1 and TRBJ2-7, with 8 bases matching TRBD1. This clonotype was obtained from a man aged 50 or older in good health and CMV-seronegative. The source material was PBMCs. The CDR3 loop is CASRDTGTGSYEQYF. CDR3 nucleotides: TGTGCCAGCAGAGACACCGGGACAGGTTCCTACGAGCAGTACTTC.